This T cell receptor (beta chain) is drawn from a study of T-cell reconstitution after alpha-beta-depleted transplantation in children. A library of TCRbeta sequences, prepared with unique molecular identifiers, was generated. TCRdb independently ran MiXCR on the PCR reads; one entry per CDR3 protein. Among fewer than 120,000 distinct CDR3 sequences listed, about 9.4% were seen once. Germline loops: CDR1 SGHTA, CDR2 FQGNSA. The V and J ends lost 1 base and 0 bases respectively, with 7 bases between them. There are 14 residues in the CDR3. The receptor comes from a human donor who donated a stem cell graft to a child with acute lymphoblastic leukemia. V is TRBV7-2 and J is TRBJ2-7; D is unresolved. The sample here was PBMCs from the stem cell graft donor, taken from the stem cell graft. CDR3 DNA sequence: TGTGCCAGCAGCTTAGTAGCTCCCTCCTACGAGCAGTACTTC. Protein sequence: CASSLVAPSYEQYF. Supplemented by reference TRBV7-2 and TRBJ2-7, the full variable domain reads GAGVSQSPSNKVTEKGKDVELRCDPISGHTALYWYRQSLGQGLEFLIYFQGNSAPDKSGLPSDRFSAERTGGSVSTLTIQRTQQEDSAVYLCASSLVAPSYEQYFGPGTRLTVT.